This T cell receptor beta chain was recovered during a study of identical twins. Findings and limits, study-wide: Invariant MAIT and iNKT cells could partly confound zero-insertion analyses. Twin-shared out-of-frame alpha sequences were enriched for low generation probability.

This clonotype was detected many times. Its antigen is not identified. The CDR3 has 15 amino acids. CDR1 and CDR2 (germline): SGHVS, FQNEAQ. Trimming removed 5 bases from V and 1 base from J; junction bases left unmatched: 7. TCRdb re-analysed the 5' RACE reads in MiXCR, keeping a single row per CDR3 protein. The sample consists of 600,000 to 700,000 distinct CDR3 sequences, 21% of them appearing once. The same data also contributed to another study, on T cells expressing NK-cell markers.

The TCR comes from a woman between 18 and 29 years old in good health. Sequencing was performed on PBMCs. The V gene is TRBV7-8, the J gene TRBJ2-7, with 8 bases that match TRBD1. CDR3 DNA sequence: TGTGCCAGCAGCACCCGACAGGGGCCTTCCTACGAGCAGTACTTC. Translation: CASSTRQGPSYEQYF.